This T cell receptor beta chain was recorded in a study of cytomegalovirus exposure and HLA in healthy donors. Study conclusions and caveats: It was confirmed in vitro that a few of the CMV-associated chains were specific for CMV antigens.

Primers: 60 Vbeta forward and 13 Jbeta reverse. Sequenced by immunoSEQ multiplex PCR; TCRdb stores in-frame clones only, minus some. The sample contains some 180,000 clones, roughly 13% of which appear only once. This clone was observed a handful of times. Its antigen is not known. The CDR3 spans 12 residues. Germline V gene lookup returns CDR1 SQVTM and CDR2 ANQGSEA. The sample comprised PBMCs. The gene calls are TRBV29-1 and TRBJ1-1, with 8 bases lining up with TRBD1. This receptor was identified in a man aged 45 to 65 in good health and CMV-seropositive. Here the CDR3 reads CRVQGAGTEAFF. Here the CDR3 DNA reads TGCAGGGTGCAGGGGGCCGGCACTGAAGCTTTCTTT.